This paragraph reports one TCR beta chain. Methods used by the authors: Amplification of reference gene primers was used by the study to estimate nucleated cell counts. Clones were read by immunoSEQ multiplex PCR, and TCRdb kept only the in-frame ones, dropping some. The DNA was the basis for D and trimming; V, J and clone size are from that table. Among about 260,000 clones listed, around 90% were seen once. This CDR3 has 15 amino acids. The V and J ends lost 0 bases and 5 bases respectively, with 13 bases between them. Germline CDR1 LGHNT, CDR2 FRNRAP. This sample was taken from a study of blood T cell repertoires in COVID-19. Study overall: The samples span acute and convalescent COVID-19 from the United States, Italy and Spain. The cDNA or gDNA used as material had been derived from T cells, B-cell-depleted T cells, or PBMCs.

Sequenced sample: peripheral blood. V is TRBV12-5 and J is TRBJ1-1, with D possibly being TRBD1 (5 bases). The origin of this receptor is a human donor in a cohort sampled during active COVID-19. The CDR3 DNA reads TGTGCTAGTGGTTTGGTCCTATCCCGGGGGACTGAAGCTTTCTTT. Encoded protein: CASGLVLSRGTEAFF.